Shown below are 19 T cell receptor beta chains from a single sample sequenced in a study of shared clonotypes between healthy human individuals. Sequenced by immunoSEQ multiplex PCR; TCRdb stores in-frame clones only, minus some. The data contain some 1.1 million clones, about 72% of them singletons. Sequenced sample: memory CD4+ T cells from PBMCs. The subset here: CD45RA-negative fraction. Every receptor here comes from a man between 18 and 35 years old in good health. Some clones in this sample may be carry-over from other donors' samples.

This chain uses TRBV6-1 with TRBJ1-5; 7 bases align to TRBD1. CDR3 length equals 19 residues. Germline-derived CDR1 and CDR2 are MNHNS and SASEGT. With V trimmed by 4 bases and J by 6 bases, 21 bases remained unmatched. CDR3 sequence: CASSGRRTGWARLGQPQHF. DNA for the CDR3: TGTGCCAGCAGTGGGCGACGGACAGGTTGGGCGAGACTCGGTCAGCCCCAGCATTTT.

This clone was seen a few times. The V gene is TRBV19, the J gene TRBJ1-5; D gene uncertain. V shed 3 bases and J shed 6 bases, with 6 bases lying between them. Germline V gene sequence: CDR1 LNHDA, CDR2 SQIVND (reference sequence). This CDR3 region has 12 residues. CDR3 sequence reads: CASSIFRQPQHF. Written as DNA, the CDR3 is TGTGCCAGTAGTATCTTCCGTCAGCCCCAGCATTTT.

A note on this clone: In the same sample, other DNA sequences code for this CDR3. The chain joins TRBV28 to TRBJ1-4; 10 bases line up with TRBD1. V trimming: 5 bases; J trimming: 6 bases; junction bases outside the gene matches: 6. CDR3 size: 15 residues. Per germline, CDR1 MDHEN and CDR2 SYDVKM. As DNA, the CDR3 is TGTGCCAGCAGTAGCCCGGGGACAGGGGATGAAAAACTGTTTTTT. Protein sequence: CASSSPGTGDEKLFF.

The rearrangement links TRBV28 to TRBJ2-7; the match to TRBD1 covers 9 bases. The CDR3 extends over 15 amino acids. J lost 5 bases, V lost 1 base, and 6 bases had no gene match. CDR1 is MDHEN, CDR2 SYDVKM, per germline. The CDR3 nucleotides are TGTGCCAGCAGTTTATTGGGGACAGGGCGGCACGAGCAGTACTTC. It translates to CASSLLGTGRHEQYF.

A word on this clone: Other DNA sequences in the same sample also yield this CDR3. J is TRBJ2-1 and V is TRBV5-1; 12 positions agree with TRBD2. CDR3 length equals 16 residues. CDR1 is SGHRS and CDR2 is YFSETQ in the germline V gene. J lost 1 base, V lost 2 bases, and 1 base had no gene match. The CDR3 coding sequence is TGCGCCAGCAGCTTACTAGCGGGAGGTTCCTACAATGAGCAGTTCTTC. It codes for CASSLLAGGSYNEQFF.

The chain employs TRBV19 and TRBJ2-1; D not resolved. The V end was cut by 3 bases, the J end by 2 bases, with 8 bases between. Germline V CDR1 and CDR2: LNHDA, SQIVND (reference sequence). The CDR3 contains 14 residues. CDR3 nucleotides: TGTGCCAGTAGTATCCAGCTGACCTACAATGAGCAGTTCTTC. Translation gives CASSIQLTYNEQFF.

This chain joins TRBV28 and TRBJ2-2, with unresolved D. V dropped 3 bases and J dropped 6 bases, with 20 bases sitting between them. The length of the CDR3 is 17 residues. Germline CDR1 MDHEN, CDR2 SYDVKM. CDR3 DNA: TGTGCCAGCAGTTTTGTATCCGGCCAGATCATTTCCGGGGAGCTGTTTTTT. Residues: CASSFVSGQIISGELFF.

This clone showed up just a few times. Other DNA sequences from this sample encode an identical CDR3 as well. The V gene is TRBV4-1, the J gene TRBJ1-2, with D possibly matching TRBD1 (5 bases). V dropped 0 bases and J dropped 8 bases, with 16 bases sitting between them. From germline, CDR1 is MGHRA and CDR2 YSYEKL. The CDR3 has 15 amino acids. The CDR3 sequence is CASSQDITGSGGYTF. The CDR3 DNA is TGCGCCAGCAGCCAAGATATTACAGGATCAGGGGGCTACACCTTC.

Comments on this clone: This could be a read error, since a much larger clone is one nucleotide away. The chain has TRBV7-8 and TRBJ2-7; TRBD1 matches at 9 bases. J was trimmed by 2 bases and V by 4 bases; bases with no gene match: 3. This CDR3 has 14 amino acids. CDR1 SGHVS and CDR2 FQNEAQ come from the germline V gene. CDR3 DNA sequence: TGTGCCAGCAGCTCCCGGGACAGGGCCTACGAGCAGTACTTC. It specifies CASSSRDRAYEQYF.

The chain recombines TRBV7-6 with TRBJ2-5; maybe TRBD2 (6 bases). The CDR3 totals 13 residues. Germline V gene data show CDR1 as SGHVS and CDR2 as FNYEAQ. The V gene lost 4 bases and the J gene lost 1 base, with 7 bases spanning the gap. The CDR3 region is CASSWDFQETQYF. CDR3 sequence (DNA): TGTGCCAGCAGCTGGGACTTCCAAGAGACCCAGTACTTC. The entire variable domain, with the rest obtained from reference TRBV7-6 and TRBJ2-5, is as follows: GAGVSQSPRYKVTKRGQDVALRCDPISGHVSLYWYRQALGQGPEFLTYFNYEAQQDKSGLPNDRFSAERPEGSISTLTIQRTEQRDSAMYRCASSWDFQETQYFGPGTRLLVL.

Notes on this clone: At the DNA level, this CDR3 is encoded by other sequences in the same sample as well. In DNA, the CDR3 is TGTGCCAGCAGCTTTAGCGGGAGCTACAATGAGCAGTTCTTC. Protein: CASSFSGSYNEQFF. The chain is built from TRBV11-2 and TRBJ2-1, with 9 bases lining up with TRBD2. Germline trimming cut 3 bases from V and 3 bases from J; bases unmatched to any gene: 0. This CDR3 is 14 amino acids long. Germline values: CDR1 SGHAT, CDR2 FQNNGV.

As regards this clone: This sample includes further DNA sequences coding for the same CDR3. The chain recombines TRBV7-9 with TRBJ1-2; 7 bases map to TRBD1. This CDR3 spans 13 amino acids. Germline CDR1 is SEHNR and CDR2 is FQNEAQ (reference sequence). The J segment lost 2 bases and the V segment lost 5 bases, leaving 2 bases of the junction unmatched. CDR3 in DNA: TGTGCCAGCAGCCCACAGGGGAACTATGGCTACACCTTC. This codes for CASSPQGNYGYTF. Variable domain in full (rest from reference TRBV7-9 and TRBJ1-2): DTGVSQNPRHKITKRGQNVTFRCDPISEHNRLYWYRQTLGQGPEFLTYFQNEAQLEKSRLLSDRFSAERPKGSFSTLEIQRTEQGDSAMYLCASSPQGNYGYTFGSGTRLTVV.

The chain recombines TRBV28 with TRBJ2-1; TRBD1 agrees at 7 bases. V was clipped by 6 bases and J by 5 bases; unmatched bases: 4. This CDR3 comprises 13 residues. The germline CDR1 and CDR2 sequences are MDHEN and SYDVKM. CDR3 sequence (DNA): TGTGCCAGCAGGACAGGGTCCCACAATGAGCAGTTCTTC. It codes for CASRTGSHNEQFF.

The chain carries TRBV15 and TRBJ1-5; 7 nucleotides agree with TRBD1. Per the germline V gene, CDR1 is LNHNV and CDR2 is YYDKDF (reference sequence). There are 15 residues in the CDR3. Losses at the gene ends were 5 bases for V and 4 bases for J; bases not matched to a gene: 8. In DNA form, the CDR3 reads TGTGCCACCAGCGGGGGACCACAGGGGAATCAGCCCCAGCATTTT. This sequence encodes CATSGGPQGNQPQHF.

The chain links TRBV5-1 to TRBJ2-3; D unresolved. The CDR3 runs to 14 residues. The germline V gene encodes CDR1 SGHRS and CDR2 YFSETQ. Trimming left V 2 bases short and J 3 bases short, with 10 bases between. DNA for the CDR3: TGCGCCAGCAGCTTTTACAGCCGGACAGATACGCAGTATTTT. It encodes CASSFYSRTDTQYF.

Concerning this clone itself: Different DNA sequences within this sample yield the same CDR3. The chain couples TRBV9 to TRBJ2-7, with 7 bases identical to TRBD1. Germline V gives CDR1 SGDLS, CDR2 YYNGEE. Losses at the gene ends were 2 bases for V and 1 base for J; bases not matched to a gene: 3. The CDR3 is made up of 14 amino acids. In DNA, the CDR3 is TGTGCCAGCAGCGTGGGGACAGCGTCCTACGAGCAGTACTTC. It codes for CASSVGTASYEQYF.

This clone was detected once. This sequence joins TRBV19 and TRBJ1-2; D may be TRBD1 (5 bases). This CDR3 spans 12 amino acids. Germline-derived CDR1 and CDR2 are LNHDA and SQIVND (reference sequence). V lost 8 bases, J lost 4 bases, and 11 bases lay in between. CDR3 DNA: TGTGCCAGTGGTGGGGGGATCTATGGCTACACCTTC. It is translated as CASGGGIYGYTF.

This clone showed up many times. The chain links TRBV18 to TRBJ2-3; unclear D gene. This CDR3 is built from 14 residues. Germline V gene lookup returns CDR1 KGHSH and CDR2 LQKENI. Between the trimmed V and J ends, which lost 1 base and 4 bases, there was a span of 9 bases. The CDR3: CASSPLTIADTQYF. In DNA, the CDR3 is TGTGCCAGCTCACCACTAACTATCGCAGATACGCAGTATTTT.

The rearrangement joins TRBV10-2 to TRBJ1-1; D call uncertain. Germline V gives CDR1 WSHSY, CDR2 SAAADI. V was trimmed by 3 bases and J by 2 bases, leaving 4 bases between them. This CDR3 is built from 12 residues. CDR3 residues: CASSDENTEAFF. The CDR3 coding sequence is TGCGCCAGCAGTGACGAAAACACTGAAGCTTTCTTT.